A single sample gave rise to the 22 T cell receptor beta chains below, sequenced in a study of beta chain features in type 1 diabetes. The isolated RNA, all of it, was reverse transcribed, so expressed TCRB transcripts were what got sequenced. Repertoires were generated with immunoSEQ multiplex PCR, while TCRdb's copy carries only in-frame clones and drops some. This table holds about 360,000 clones, over 9.5% found once. Sequencing was done on a sample of naive CD4+ T cells from blood. Source of these receptors: a young man in good health.

The chain links TRBV30 to TRBJ1-2; possibly TRBD1 for D (6 bases). V lost 5 bases, J lost 3 bases, and 10 bases lay in between. Germline values: CDR1 GTSNPN, CDR2 SVGIG (reference sequence). The length of the CDR3 is 12 residues. CDR3 residues: CAWHRVDYGYTF. CDR3 nucleotides: TGTGCCTGGCACAGGGTGGACTATGGCTACACCTTC.

The chain combines TRBV18 with TRBJ1-5, with 7 nucleotides matching TRBD1. The CDR3 extends over 15 amino acids. V was pared by 6 bases and J by 7 bases, with 12 bases of the junction left unmatched. The germline V gene has CDR1 KGHSH and CDR2 LQKENI. CDR3 protein: CASSLTGQRMQPQHF. The CDR3 nucleotides are TGTGCCAGCTCTTTAACGGGACAGCGAATGCAGCCCCAGCATTTT.

J is TRBJ2-7 and V is TRBV10-3; TRBD2 matches at 7 bases. Unmatched junction bases numbered 10, after V lost 8 bases and J lost 3 bases. Looked up from germline, CDR1 is ENHRY and CDR2 is SYGVKD. This CDR3 has 14 amino acids. The CDR3 here is CAIGLADWDYEQYF. CDR3 in DNA: TGTGCCATCGGGCTAGCGGATTGGGACTACGAGCAGTACTTC.

This sequence joins TRBV6-5 and TRBJ2-5; D not certain. CDR3 size: 14 residues. Deletions cut 0 bases from V and 2 bases from J, with 7 bases between. CDR1 and CDR2 (germline): MNHEY, SVGAGI. CDR3 sequence reads: CASSYSGRQETQYF. For the CDR3, the DNA is TGTGCCAGCAGTTACTCTGGCAGACAAGAGACCCAGTACTTC.

This clone was picked up a small number of times. CDR3 amino acids: CASSLALAVQETQYF. The CDR3 nucleotides read TGTGCCAGCAGCTTAGCATTGGCAGTCCAAGAGACCCAGTACTTC. The genes are TRBV7-2 and TRBJ2-5, with no clear D. The ends were cut back, 0 bases at V and 1 base at J, with 9 bases in the middle. Per germline, CDR1 SGHTA and CDR2 FQGNSA. The CDR3 is made up of 15 amino acids. Full variable domain (outside the CDR3, taken from reference TRBV7-2 and TRBJ2-5): GAGVSQSPSNKVTEKGKDVELRCDPISGHTALYWYRQSLGQGLEFLIYFQGNSAPDKSGLPSDRFSAERTGGSVSTLTIQRTQQEDSAVYLCASSLALAVQETQYFGPGTRLLVL.

The genes are TRBV5-1 and TRBJ2-1, with 8 positions matching TRBD1. The V segment lost 3 bases and the J segment 5 bases; nucleotides outside the gene matches: 7. The germline V gene has CDR1 SGHRS and CDR2 YFSETQ. This CDR3 is built from 15 residues. The CDR3 bases are TGCGCCAGCAGCTGGGTAGACAGGGGAAACAATGAGCAGTTCTTC. Translating gives CASSWVDRGNNEQFF.

This clone was seen only a few times. The V call is TRBV6-6, the J call TRBJ2-2; no clear D gene. Per the germline V gene, CDR1 is MNHNY and CDR2 is SVGAGI (reference sequence). The CDR3 contains 12 residues. Trimming stripped 5 bases from V and 6 bases from J, with 7 bases between. The CDR3 DNA reads as TGTGCCAGCAGTGGTGGCCCCGGGGAGCTGTTTTTT. Encoded protein: CASSGGPGELFF.

V is TRBV28 and J is TRBJ2-3; 7 positions agree with TRBD2. This CDR3 contains 15 residues. The ends lost 6 bases at V and 0 bases at J; junction bases unmatched: 6. CDR1 is MDHEN, CDR2 SYDVKM, per germline. CDR3 sequence reads: CASSLGGSSTDTQYF. CDR3 DNA: TGTGCCAGCAGCCTGGGGGGGTCAAGCACAGATACGCAGTATTTT.

A few counts support this clone. This chain connects TRBV28 to TRBJ2-1; 10 nucleotides line up with TRBD1. Per the germline V gene, CDR1 is MDHEN and CDR2 is SYDVKM. Trimming at V came to 3 bases and at J to 3 bases, leaving 5 bases not matched to a gene. CDR3 size: 16 residues. CDR3 nucleotides: TGTGCCAGCAGTTTGGTGGGACAGGGGTTCTACAATGAGCAGTTCTTC. It translates to CASSLVGQGFYNEQFF. The full variable domain, in which reference TRBV28 and TRBJ2-1 provide the parts outside the CDR3, is DVKVTQSSRYLVKRTGEKVFLECVQDMDHENMFWYRQDPGLGLRLIYFSYDVKMKEKGDIPEGYSVSREKKERFSLILESASTNQTSMYLCASSLVGQGFYNEQFFGPGTRLTVL.

This CDR3 is CAWDHGLAGGPGWEQYF. In nucleotides, the CDR3 is TGTGCCTGGGACCATGGACTAGCGGGAGGGCCAGGTTGGGAGCAGTACTTC. The chain has TRBV30 and TRBJ2-7, with 15 positions matching TRBD2. Germline CDR1 and CDR2: GTSNPN and SVGIG (reference sequence). J lost 7 bases, V lost 5 bases, and 15 bases had no gene match. CDR3 size: 17 residues. Full variable domain (outside the CDR3, taken from reference TRBV30 and TRBJ2-7): SQTIHQWPATLVQPVGSPLSLECTVEGTSNPNLYWYRQAAGRGLQLLFYSVGIGQISSEVPQNLSASRPQDRQFILSSKKLLLSDSGFYLCAWDHGLAGGPGWEQYFGPGTRLTVT.

The sample holds a few counts of this clone. The rearrangement joins TRBV7-6 to TRBJ2-5, with TRBD1 as a possible D gene (5 bases). The germline V and J ends were trimmed by 10 bases and 0 bases, with 15 bases remaining between them. The CDR3 consists of 14 residues. CDR1 is SGHVS, CDR2 FNYEAQ, per germline. CDR3 in amino acids: CATKAGHHQETQYF. As DNA, the CDR3 is TGTGCCACCAAGGCAGGACACCACCAAGAGACCCAGTACTTC.

In its sample, this clone was seen a few times. The J gene is TRBJ2-7, the V gene TRBV15; maybe TRBD1 (5 bases). Germline V gene lookup returns CDR1 LNHNV and CDR2 YYDKDF (reference sequence). V dropped 1 base and J dropped 5 bases, with 15 bases sitting between them. The CDR3 has 15 amino acids. The CDR3 sequence: CATSRVSGARNEQYF. CDR3 DNA: TGTGCCACCAGCAGAGTGTCTGGGGCGCGGAACGAGCAGTACTTC.

The chain combines TRBV28 with TRBJ2-7; TRBD1 aligns across 7 bases. CDR3 size: 12 residues. Per the germline V gene, CDR1 is MDHEN and CDR2 is SYDVKM. Trimming cost V 7 bases and J 2 bases; bases outside gene matches: 2. CDR3 sequence reads: CASNGQAYEQYF. Written as DNA, the CDR3 is TGTGCCAGCAACGGACAGGCCTACGAGCAGTACTTC.

This clone turned up a few times. The chain carries TRBV5-4 and TRBJ1-5, with D possibly being TRBD1 (6 bases). Germline CDR1 is SGHNT and CDR2 is YYREEE (reference sequence). CDR3 length: 18 residues. Trimming took off 4 bases at V and 0 bases at J, with 20 bases between the two ends. CDR3 sequence (DNA): TGTGCCAGCAGCGCAGGGGCCGCCTTACTGTATAGCAATCAGCCCCAGCATTTT. Translating gives CASSAGAALLYSNQPQHF. Using reference TRBV5-4 and TRBJ1-5 for the parts outside the CDR3, the full variable domain is ETGVTQSPTHLIKTRGQQVTLRCSSQSGHNTVSWYQQALGQGPQFIFQYYREEENGRGNFPPRFSGLQFPNYSSELNVNALELDDSALYLCASSAGAALLYSNQPQHFGDGTRLSIL.

This clone was observed a handful of times. V usage is TRBV20-1 and J usage is TRBJ2-1; TRBD2 is a possible D gene (5 bases). Germline lookup yields CDR1 DFQATT and CDR2 SNEGSKA (reference sequence). V was trimmed by 7 bases and J by 10 bases, leaving 14 bases between them. CDR3 length equals 11 residues. CDR3 residues: CSGTEVGEQFF. CDR3 in DNA: TGCAGTGGGACGGAGGTCGGGGAGCAGTTCTTC.

The chain uses TRBV18 and TRBJ2-5; 9 positions match TRBD1. Gene TRBJ2-7 matches the end of the DNA better, so the J call may be wrong. The CDR3 consists of 13 residues. CDR1 and CDR2 (germline): KGHSH, LQKENI. CDR3 bases: TGTGCCAGCTCACGGGACAGGGAGAACGAGCAGTACTTC. It specifies CASSRDRENEQYF.

The chain carries TRBV7-2 and TRBJ2-3, with a possible D match to TRBD2 (5 bases). Looked up from germline, CDR1 is SGHTA and CDR2 is FQGNSA. The CDR3 has 15 residues. The V end was cut by 3 bases, the J end by 2 bases, with 12 bases between. The CDR3 here is CASSLVASDTDTQYF. The CDR3 DNA sequence: TGTGCCAGCAGCTTGGTAGCGAGTGACACAGATACGCAGTATTTT.

Only a few counts were recorded for this clone. The chain links TRBV5-6 to TRBJ2-1; D is possibly TRBD2 (6 bases). This CDR3 has 16 amino acids. CDR1 is SGHDT, CDR2 YYEEEE, per germline. V was trimmed by 3 bases and J by 7 bases, leaving 20 bases between them. The CDR3 sequence is CASSSIGDWTWNEQFF. CDR3 sequence (DNA): TGTGCCAGCAGCTCCATTGGGGACTGGACATGGAATGAGCAGTTCTTC. The full variable domain, rest sourced from reference TRBV5-6 and TRBJ2-1, is DAGVTQSPTHLIKTRGQQVTLRCSPKSGHDTVSWYQQALGQGPQFIFQYYEEEERQRGNFPDRFSGHQFPNYSSELNVNALLLGDSALYLCASSSIGDWTWNEQFFGPGTRLTVL.

The V gene is TRBV7-9, the J gene TRBJ1-4; TRBD1 is a possible D gene (6 bases). Trimming removed 6 bases at V and 0 bases at J, with 20 bases between. The CDR3 consists of 18 residues. CDR1 and CDR2 (germline): SEHNR, FQNEAQ (reference sequence). CDR3 amino acids: CASRIWPDRTSTNEKLFF. CDR3 coding DNA: TGTGCCAGCAGAATCTGGCCGGACAGAACCTCAACTAATGAAAAACTGTTTTTT.

CDR3: CASSPGRGNSPLHF. CDR3 in DNA: TGTGCCAGCAGCCCCGGCAGGGGTAATTCACCCCTCCACTTT. The chain has TRBV16 and TRBJ1-6; TRBD1 might be the D (6 bases). Germline V gene sequence: CDR1 KGHSY, CDR2 FQNENV. The CDR3 contains 14 residues. Trimming left V 4 bases short and J 6 bases short, with 10 bases between. The complete variable domain, with remaining parts taken from reference TRBV16 and TRBJ1-6, reads GEEVAQTPKHLVRGEGQKAKLYCAPIKGHSYVFWYQQVLKNEFKFLISFQNENVFDETGMPKERFSAKCLPNSPCSLEIQATKLEDSAVYFCASSPGRGNSPLHFGNGTRLTVT.

In this sample, this clone turned up a few times. The CDR3, as DNA: TGTGCCAGCAGTTTTTTGAGGAGTACGCAGTATTTT. It is translated as CASSFLRSTQYF. The rearrangement joins TRBV27 to TRBJ2-3; D remains unclear. Trimming shortened V by 3 bases and J by 8 bases, and 9 bases separated the two germline ends. Germline V CDR1 and CDR2: MNHEY, SMNVEV (reference sequence). The CDR3 length is 12 residues.

CDR3 nucleotides: TGCGCCAGCAGCCGGGCTGGACAGACGAACGTCTATGGCTACACCTTC. This gives the protein CASSRAGQTNVYGYTF. This chain joins TRBV4-3 and TRBJ1-2; D might be TRBD1 (6 bases). The germline V gene has CDR1 LGHNA and CDR2 YSLEER. The V end lost 4 bases, the J end lost 4 bases, and 19 bases lay between the germline ends. The CDR3 has 16 residues.